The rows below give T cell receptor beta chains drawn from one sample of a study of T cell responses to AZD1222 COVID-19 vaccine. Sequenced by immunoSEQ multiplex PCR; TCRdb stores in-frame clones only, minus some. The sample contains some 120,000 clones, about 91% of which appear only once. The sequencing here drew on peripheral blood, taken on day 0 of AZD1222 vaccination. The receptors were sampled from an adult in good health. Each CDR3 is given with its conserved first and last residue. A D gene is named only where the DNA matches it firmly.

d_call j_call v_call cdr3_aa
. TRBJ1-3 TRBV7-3 CASSHGGASGNTIYF
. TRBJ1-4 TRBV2 CASSIGKAEKLFF
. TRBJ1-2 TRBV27 CASSPFRSDRRNGYTF
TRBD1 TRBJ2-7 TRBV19 CASSNRQGAGEQYF
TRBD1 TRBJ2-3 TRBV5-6 CASSWRTGRTDTQYF
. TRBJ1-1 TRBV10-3 CAITFTGNSEAFF
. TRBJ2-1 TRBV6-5 CASSYSPSGGDNEQFF
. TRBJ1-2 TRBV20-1 CSASQGLGTYGYTF
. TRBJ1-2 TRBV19 CASSIDRTYGYTF
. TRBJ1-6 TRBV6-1 CASSDPRDYNSPLHF
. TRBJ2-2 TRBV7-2 CASSLVANTGELFF
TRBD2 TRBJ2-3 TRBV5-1 CASSGGTSLASTDTQYF
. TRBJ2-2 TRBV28 CASSLFEGRELFF
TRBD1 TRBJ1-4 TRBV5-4 CASSLTGQGRDEKLFF
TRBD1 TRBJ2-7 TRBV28 CASYTSGTGEIYEQYF
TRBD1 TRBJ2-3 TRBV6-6 CASRGQGAFTDTQYF
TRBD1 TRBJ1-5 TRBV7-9 CASSSTGVNQPQHF
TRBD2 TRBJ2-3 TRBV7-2 CASRSLPRGGPGDTQYF
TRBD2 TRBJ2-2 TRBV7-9 CASSPMGGWNTGELFF
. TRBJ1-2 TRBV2 CASSEERAQGGYTF
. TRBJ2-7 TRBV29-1 CSVEGQNHEQYF